A selection of T cell receptor beta chains follows, all from one sample in a study of blood T cell repertoires in COVID-19. This table comes from immunoSEQ multiplex PCR, and its TCRdb copy is limited to in-frame clones, with some not included. Of 350,000 to 400,000 clones listed, roughly nine tenths are singletons. The sequencing sample was made of PBMCs or T cells enriched from blood (not recorded which). The receptors were sampled from a woman between 25 and 40 years old who had recovered from COVID-19. Both conserved end residues are part of each CDR3. The order of the fields is V gene, D gene, clone size, J gene, CDR3 protein, CDR3 DNA. D genes are given only for firm matches. Expanded clones get a size class; other rows say once, few or many, or leave the size out.

v_call: TRBV19
d_call: NA
clone_size: NA
j_call: TRBJ2-7
cdr3_aa: CASSMAGEYYEQYF
cdr3_nt: TGTGCCAGTAGTATGGCAGGGGAATACTACGAGCAGTACTTC

v_call: TRBV27
d_call: NA
clone_size: NA
j_call: TRBJ2-5
cdr3_aa: CASSFAGQETQYF
cdr3_nt: TGTGCCAGCAGTTTCGCGGGTCAAGAGACCCAGTACTTC

v_call: TRBV5-1
d_call: TRBD1
clone_size: NA
j_call: TRBJ2-2
cdr3_aa: CASSDLGTEVTGELFF
cdr3_nt: TGCGCCAGCAGCGATTTAGGGACAGAGGTCACCGGGGAGCTGTTTTTT

v_call: TRBV5-1
d_call: NA
clone_size: NA
j_call: TRBJ1-2
cdr3_aa: CASSLTGSIGYAF
cdr3_nt: TGCGCCAGCAGCTTGACAGGGTCGATCGGCTACGCCTTC

v_call: TRBV5-1
d_call: TRBD2
clone_size: NA
j_call: TRBJ2-2
cdr3_aa: CASMFSGMGTGELFF
cdr3_nt: TGCGCCAGCATGTTTAGCGGGATGGGCACCGGGGAGCTGTTTTTT

v_call: TRBV7-6
d_call: NA
clone_size: NA
j_call: TRBJ1-6
cdr3_aa: CASSPRRYGLSPLHF
cdr3_nt: TGTGCCAGCAGCCCCAGGAGGTACGGGTTATCACCCCTCCACTTT

v_call: TRBV5-1
d_call: NA
clone_size: NA
j_call: TRBJ1-1
cdr3_aa: CASQSGQQAFF
cdr3_nt: TGCGCCAGTCAATCGGGACAACAAGCTTTCTTT

v_call: TRBV6-1
d_call: NA
clone_size: NA
j_call: TRBJ2-7
cdr3_aa: CASSEGQLYEQYF
cdr3_nt: TGTGCCAGCAGTGAAGGACAGCTCTACGAGCAGTACTTC

v_call: TRBV7-2
d_call: TRBD2
clone_size: NA
j_call: TRBJ2-7
cdr3_aa: CASSLNGRGDEQYF
cdr3_nt: TGTGCCAGCAGCTTAAACGGGAGGGGAGACGAGCAGTACTTC

v_call: TRBV18
d_call: NA
clone_size: many
j_call: TRBJ1-2
cdr3_aa: CASSQGFGYTF
cdr3_nt: TGTGCCAGCTCGCAGGGGTTTGGCTACACCTTC

v_call: TRBV28
d_call: NA
clone_size: few
j_call: TRBJ1-2
cdr3_aa: CASSPTAANYGYTF
cdr3_nt: TGTGCCAGCAGTCCGACAGCAGCTAACTATGGCTACACCTTC

v_call: TRBV5-1
d_call: NA
clone_size: NA
j_call: TRBJ2-7
cdr3_aa: CASSLVPNGAYEQYF
cdr3_nt: TGCGCCAGCAGCTTGGTTCCGAACGGAGCCTACGAGCAGTACTTC

v_call: TRBV14
d_call: TRBD1
clone_size: NA
j_call: TRBJ2-1
cdr3_aa: CASSLGTVEQFF
cdr3_nt: TGTGCCAGCAGCCTCGGGACAGTTGAGCAGTTCTTC

v_call: TRBV5-1
d_call: TRBD1
clone_size: NA
j_call: TRBJ2-1
cdr3_aa: CASSFTGTGGWDEQFF
cdr3_nt: TGCGCCAGCAGCTTTACCGGGACAGGGGGTTGGGATGAGCAGTTCTTC

v_call: TRBV4-1
d_call: NA
clone_size: NA
j_call: TRBJ1-3
cdr3_aa: CASSQETVSPGNTIYF
cdr3_nt: TGCGCCAGCAGCCAAGAGACAGTAAGCCCTGGAAACACCATATATTTT

v_call: TRBV2
d_call: NA
clone_size: once
j_call: TRBJ2-2
cdr3_aa: CASSEVSSTNTGELFF
cdr3_nt: TGTGCCAGCAGTGAAGTGTCTTCTACTAACACCGGGGAGCTGTTTTTT

v_call: TRBV7-6
d_call: NA
clone_size: NA
j_call: TRBJ2-7
cdr3_aa: CASSLEGEVHEQYF
cdr3_nt: TGTGCCAGCAGCTTAGAAGGGGAGGTCCACGAGCAGTACTTC